The clone carrying this T cell receptor beta chain was found once. The junction departs from germline at one end; a sequencing error may be responsible. CDR1 is SEHNR and CDR2 is FQNEAQ in the germline V gene (reference sequence). The CDR3 sequence is 14 residues long. TCRdb recomputed calls from the PCR reads with MiXCR, one row per CDR3 protein. The data contain tens of thousands of distinct CDR3 sequences, around a sixth of them singletons. This sample is part of a study of molecular identifiers for immune sequencing clone quantification. Sequenced sample: naive CD8+ T cells from blood, with Jurkat cell RNA spiked in. As for subset: FACS-sorted CD8+CD4-CCR7+CD45RA+ naive T cells. The TCR sequence derives from a human donor in good health. Some libraries in this study had Jurkat cell RNA spiked in. V is TRBV7-9 and J is TRBJ2-2, with D maybe TRBD2 (5 bases). CDR3 loop: CASSLEENTGEPFF. CDR3 coding DNA: TGTGCCAGCAGCTTAGAGGAGAACACCGGGGAGCCGTTTTTT.